This T cell receptor (beta chain) was recovered during a study of CD8 T cells in ankylosing spondylitis (dated by TCRdb to 2016 to 2017). As for the study more broadly: To find TCR variants linked to disease, the study profiled T cell receptor beta repertoires in ankylosing spondylitis patients and healthy donors. In total, the full study cohort was made up of some 110 healthy donors and approximately 27 ankylosing spondylitis patients. Peripheral blood was sampled, and synovial fluid was additionally collected from ankylosing spondylitis patients. The paper's findings and limits, for the study overall: A TCR beta motif of several highly homologous amino acid variants appeared characteristic of blood from ankylosing spondylitis patients. The disease-linked clones were reported as significantly enriched in matched synovial fluid samples from ankylosing spondylitis patients. The disease-linked clones showed a CD8+ phenotype and occurred at relatively low frequencies in peripheral blood. Some of the motif variants had been reported before in the synovial fluid and blood of reactive arthritis patients, a finding that suggests common disease-initiation mechanisms.

TCRdb shows the sequencer as Illumina HiSeq 2500. Quantitative 5'-RACE with molecular barcodes was used to prepare TCR beta libraries. The study's processing was this. A new computational method, built on a probabilistic model of VDJ rearrangement, was used to identify disease-linked TCR variants. The public reads were run again by TCRdb, first through fastp at Q25 and then through MiXCR, and only productive beta chains were kept. Rows with one shared CDR3 protein collapse into an entry with the most common genes and DNA. TCRdb's processing, not the authors', yielded these V and J calls. Across this sample there are about 360,000 distinct CDR3 sequences, with roughly 14% seen only once. The biggest ten clones account for approximately 1.1% of the sample. Details on this clonotype: This receptor's antigen is unknown. Base-call qualities are not available, and no considerably larger clone is one nucleotide away.

The CDR1 and CDR2 encoded by the germline V gene are MNHNS and SASEGT. Measured from the cysteine to the phenylalanine, the CDR3 is 16 residues long. The retained sequence is limited to the CDR3, 48 bases, with the frame set at the first base. V is clipped by 7 bases and J by 0 bases, and the sequence between their germline boundaries is 18 bases long. Sequenced: blood, either unsorted or a sorted T cell fraction (not recorded which). The receptor chain draws on TRBV6-1 and TRBJ1-1; TRBD1 is perhaps the D gene, given 6 matching bases. This clonotype was sampled from a male donor with ankylosing spondylitis or in good health (not recorded which). The DNA is as follows: TGTGCCAGCATTGCCAGGCTGGGGGACATGAACACTGAAGCTTTCTTT. This yields the protein CASIARLGDMNTEAFF.